The 26 T cell receptor beta chains reported below all come from one sample, sequenced in a study of identical twins. TCRdb analysed the 5' RACE reads with MiXCR anew, one entry per CDR3 protein. The sample contains 500,000 or so distinct CDR3 sequences, approximately 14% of which appear only once. The same specimen was also included in a second study, on yellow fever vaccine responses in identical twins.

The material sequenced was CD4+ T cells sorted from blood. The receptor source for this set is a woman aged 18-29 years in good health.

This clonotype has more than one count but fewer than ten. The V and J genes are TRBV12-3 or TRBV12-4 and TRBJ2-2; TRBD1 is a possible D gene (5 bases). The CDR3 is 15 amino acids. Trimming shortened V by 6 bases and J by 4 bases, and 15 bases separated the two germline ends. The CDR3 sequence: CASRQGVSGTGELFF. The CDR3 DNA sequence: TGTGCCAGCAGACAAGGGGTATCAGGCACCGGGGAGCTGTTTTTT.

This clonotype came up once. CDR3 in DNA: TGTGCCAGCAGCTTAAGGGAAGTAGTCACAGATACGCAGTATTTT. Translated: CASSLREVVTDTQYF. This chain joins TRBV11-2 and TRBJ2-3; D remains ambiguous. CDR3 length equals 15 residues. Germline CDR1 reads SGHAT; CDR2 reads FQNNGV. Trimming stripped 2 bases from V and 2 bases from J, with 11 bases between.

The rearrangement uses TRBV6-4 and TRBJ2-1, with 11 bases that match TRBD1. This CDR3 contains 16 residues. Germline CDR1 is MRHNA and CDR2 is SNTAGT. With V trimmed by 0 bases and J by 3 bases, 1 base remained unmatched. This chain's CDR3 is CASSDSGTGGYNEQFF. The CDR3 nucleotides read TGTGCCAGCAGTGACTCCGGGACAGGGGGCTACAATGAGCAGTTCTTC.

The rearrangement uses TRBV7-2 and TRBJ2-7; perhaps D is TRBD1 or TRBD2 (6 bases each). This CDR3 has 15 amino acids. Trimming left V 7 bases short and J 3 bases short, with 19 bases between. Germline values: CDR1 SGHTA, CDR2 FQGNSA. The CDR3 nucleotides are TGTGCCAGCAACAACCGGGGGCCAATCGGCTACGAGCAGTACTTC. Its translation: CASNNRGPIGYEQYF.

V gene TRBV18 combines with J gene TRBJ2-5, with no clear D. Per germline, CDR1 KGHSH and CDR2 LQKENI. This CDR3 spans 15 amino acids. Trimming stripped 4 bases from V and 2 bases from J, with 14 bases between. CDR3 sequence: CASSLLGHPQETQYF. CDR3 DNA sequence: TGTGCCAGCTCACTCCTTGGGCATCCTCAAGAGACCCAGTACTTC. The whole variable domain, remainder taken from reference TRBV18 and TRBJ2-5, is NAGVMQNPRHLVRRRGQEARLRCSPMKGHSHVYWYRQLPEEGLKFMVYLQKENIIDESGMPKERFSAEFPKEGPSILRIQQVVRGDSAAYFCASSLLGHPQETQYFGPGTRLLVL.

In its sample, this clonotype was seen a few times. The V and J genes are TRBV29-1 and TRBJ1-1; TRBD1 agrees at 7 bases. The CDR3 is made up of 13 amino acids. With 5 bases clipped from V and 3 bases from J, the junction kept 6 bases outside the gene matches. CDR1 and CDR2 from the germline V gene are SQVTM and ANQGSEA. CDR3 protein: CSVRQGGDTEAFF. DNA of the CDR3: TGCAGCGTTCGCCAGGGGGGAGACACTGAAGCTTTCTTT.

V is TRBV28 and J is TRBJ2-5; 13 positions match TRBD2. Trimming took 3 bases from V and 5 from J; bases not matched to a gene: 12. The CDR3 totals 18 residues. Germline CDR1 MDHEN, CDR2 SYDVKM. Here the CDR3 reads CASSFWTSGGSGRETQYF. CDR3 nucleotide sequence: TGTGCCAGCAGTTTCTGGACTAGCGGGGGTTCGGGTAGGGAGACCCAGTACTTC. Filled out from reference TRBV28 and TRBJ2-5, the complete variable domain reads DVKVTQSSRYLVKRTGEKVFLECVQDMDHENMFWYRQDPGLGLRLIYFSYDVKMKEKGDIPEGYSVSREKKERFSLILESASTNQTSMYLCASSFWTSGGSGRETQYFGPGTRLLVL.

The table lists this clonotype with a few counts. The J gene is TRBJ2-3, the V gene TRBV20-1, with 14 bases aligning to TRBD2. The J segment lost 4 bases and the V segment lost 3 bases, leaving 3 bases of the junction unmatched. CDR1 and CDR2 (germline): DFQATT, SNEGSKA (reference sequence). The CDR3 extends over 15 amino acids. The CDR3 sequence: CSASRGLAGADTQYF. As DNA, the CDR3 is TGCAGTGCTAGTCGGGGACTAGCGGGAGCAGATACGCAGTATTTT.

This sequence joins TRBV28 and TRBJ2-3, with D perhaps TRBD1 (5 bases). V was trimmed by 3 bases and J by 0 bases, leaving 7 bases between them. In germline, CDR1 is MDHEN, CDR2 SYDVKM. This CDR3 has 14 residues. The CDR3 DNA is TGTGCCAGCAGTTTCCCAGGGAGCACAGATACGCAGTATTTT. Encoded protein: CASSFPGSTDTQYF.

This clonotype has a handful of counts. The rearrangement uses TRBV20-1 and TRBJ2-1; TRBD2 agrees at 9 bases. CDR3 length: 16 residues. With V trimmed by 0 bases and J by 4 bases, 7 bases remained unmatched. Per the germline V gene, CDR1 is DFQATT and CDR2 is SNEGSKA (reference sequence). CDR3 nucleotides: TGCAGTGCTAGAGACCCCTCGACTAGCGGATACAATGAGCAGTTCTTC. Translated: CSARDPSTSGYNEQFF.

This clonotype was observed a few times. CDR3 sequence: CASSSAGPFYNEQFF. CDR3 nucleotide sequence: TGTGCCAGCAGTTCGGCCGGGCCCTTCTACAATGAGCAGTTCTTC. The chain uses TRBV12-3 or TRBV12-4 and TRBJ2-1; D is uncertain. V lost 4 bases to trimming and J lost 3 bases, with 13 bases between them. There are 15 residues in the CDR3.

This clonotype was found a few times. The V and J genes are TRBV11-3 and TRBJ2-1; D is ambiguous. Trimming removed 2 bases from V and 3 bases from J, with 8 bases in between. The CDR3 covers 14 residues. The germline gives CDR1 SGHNT, CDR2 YENEEA. The CDR3 protein is CASSLQDGYNEQFF. CDR3 sequence (DNA): TGTGCCAGCAGCTTACAGGACGGCTACAATGAGCAGTTCTTC.

V usage is TRBV4-1 and J usage is TRBJ2-5; D perhaps matches TRBD2 (6 bases). Germline loops: CDR1 MGHRA, CDR2 YSYEKL. The V end was cut by 2 bases, the J end by 2 bases, with 12 bases between. The CDR3 length is 15 residues. This chain's CDR3 is CASSQFRDLQETQYF. CDR3 DNA: TGCGCCAGCAGCCAATTCCGGGACTTACAAGAGACCCAGTACTTC.

V is TRBV3-1 and J is TRBJ1-1; D uncertain. The V and J ends lost 1 base and 11 bases respectively, with 11 bases between them. The CDR3 totals 12 residues. Germline V lookup: CDR1 LGHDT, CDR2 YNNKEL (reference sequence). The CDR3 sequence is CASSQGEGAAFF. CDR3 bases: TGTGCCAGCAGCCAAGGTGAGGGCGCCGCTTTCTTT.

This clonotype appeared many times. This sequence joins TRBV7-2 and TRBJ2-3, with D perhaps matching TRBD1 (6 bases). Trimming shortened V by 1 base and J by 6 bases, and 8 bases separated the two germline ends. CDR1 is SGHTA, CDR2 FQGNSA, per germline. There are 13 residues in the CDR3. The CDR3 is CASSLDRGDTQYF. Written as DNA, the CDR3 is TGTGCCAGCAGCTTAGATAGGGGGGATACGCAGTATTTT.

The chain uses TRBV12-3 or TRBV12-4 and TRBJ2-1; TRBD2 matches 12 bases. The trim removed 6 bases at V and 4 bases at J, leaving 7 bases unmatched. This CDR3 contains 16 residues. The CDR3 DNA sequence: TGTGCCAGCAGAAGACTAGCGGGAGTTCATTACAATGAGCAGTTCTTC. Amino acids: CASRRLAGVHYNEQFF.

V and J are TRBV10-3 and TRBJ2-3, with D possibly TRBD1 on 6 matching bases. Germline CDR1 reads ENHRY; CDR2 reads SYGVKD. CDR3 length equals 13 residues. Trimming shortened V by 4 bases and J by 2 bases, and 7 bases separated the two germline ends. CDR3 protein: CAISGTATDTQYF. CDR3 bases: TGTGCCATCAGTGGGACAGCCACAGATACGCAGTATTTT.

The chain links TRBV30 to TRBJ2-1; D gene ambiguous. Germline loops: CDR1 GTSNPN, CDR2 SVGIG (reference sequence). The CDR3 contains 13 residues. Trimming took off 3 bases at V and 2 bases at J, with 8 bases between the two ends. CDR3 in DNA: TGTGCCTGGAGGGGTGGGACCTACAATGAGCAGTTCTTC. Amino acids: CAWRGGTYNEQFF.

This clonotype has a count of ten or more. At one boundary the junction diverges from the germline segment, which might be a read error. This chain links TRBV12-3 or TRBV12-4 with TRBJ1-1; D is undetermined. The CDR3 is made up of 13 amino acids. The CDR3 nucleotides are TGTGCCAGCAGCTTAGGAGAGAACACTGAAGCTTTCTTT. Encoded protein: CASSLGENTEAFF.

This clonotype appeared many times. The chain couples TRBV4-3 to TRBJ1-2, with a possible D match to TRBD1 (6 bases). The CDR3 is 15 residues long. V was pared by 0 bases and J by 4 bases, with 12 bases between. Germline V gene lookup returns CDR1 LGHNA and CDR2 YSLEER. In nucleotides, the CDR3 is TGCGCCAGCAGCCAAGATCCACAGGGACTCTATGGCTACACCTTC. It is translated as CASSQDPQGLYGYTF.

The CDR3 loop reads CAISGARGPFVLTF. The CDR3 DNA reads as TGTGCCATCAGTGGGGCCAGGGGGCCCTTCGTCCTGACTTTC. This rearrangement joins TRBV10-3 to TRBJ2-6, with 8 bases that match TRBD1. Trimming at V came to 4 bases and at J to 12 bases, leaving 8 bases not matched to a gene. The germline CDR1 and CDR2 sequences are ENHRY and SYGVKD. CDR3 size: 14 residues.

The rearrangement uses TRBV28 and TRBJ2-4; D is unresolved. V lost 2 bases and J lost 7, with 9 bases in between. CDR1 and CDR2 (germline): MDHEN, SYDVKM. CDR3 length equals 13 residues. In nucleotides, the CDR3 is TGTGCCAGCAGTTTAAGACCATTGAACATTCAGTACTTC. It translates to CASSLRPLNIQYF.

The chain has TRBV4-1 and TRBJ2-3; D is unclear. The V gene's germline CDR1 is MGHRA and CDR2 YSYEKL. The CDR3 has 14 residues. The germline V and J ends were trimmed by 5 bases and 0 bases, with 9 bases remaining between them. The CDR3 DNA follows: TGCGCCAGCAGCTATTCACAGAGCACAGATACGCAGTATTTT. Translation: CASSYSQSTDTQYF.

Note on this clonotype: With a much larger clone just one base away, this may be a read error. The chain recombines TRBV3-1 with TRBJ2-5; 9 bases map to TRBD1. Germline CDR1 LGHDT, CDR2 YNNKEL (reference sequence). This CDR3 comprises 17 residues. The CDR3 DNA follows: TGTGCCAGCAGCCAAGAATGGACAGGGGAGTACCAAGAGACCGAGTACTTC. Its translation: CASSQEWTGEYQETEYF.

In this sample, this clonotype turned up a few times. This chain uses TRBV7-2 with TRBJ1-5; tentatively, D is TRBD1 (6 bases). The V and J ends lost 5 bases and 7 bases respectively, with 15 bases between them. The V gene's germline CDR1 is SGHTA and CDR2 FQGNSA. The CDR3 extends over 14 amino acids. For the CDR3, the DNA is TGTGCCAGCAGCCAACAGGGAGGGGAACAGCCCCAGCATTTT. It encodes CASSQQGGEQPQHF.

V and J are TRBV15 and TRBJ2-3; 8 positions agree with TRBD2. CDR3 length: 16 amino acids. Trimming at V came to 4 bases and at J to 2 bases, leaving 8 bases not matched to a gene. Germline CDR1 reads LNHNV; CDR2 reads YYDKDF (reference sequence). The CDR3 coding sequence is TGTGCCACCAGCACCCGGGGCGGGGGGTTCACAGATACGCAGTATTTT. It yields the protein CATSTRGGGFTDTQYF.